The next 30 T cell receptor beta chains were all read from a single sample in a study of cytomegalovirus exposure and HLA in healthy donors. A multiplex PCR was run with 60 Vbeta primers and 13 Jbeta primers. Here immunoSEQ multiplex PCR was the method, and the copy in TCRdb shows in-frame clones only, minus some. This specimen shows under 70,000 clones; the ten leading clones hold about 9.2%. Sequenced: PBMCs. These receptors were taken from a man aged 45-60 years in good health and CMV-seropositive.

The rearrangement uses TRBV10-1 and TRBJ1-2, with D possibly matching TRBD1 (5 bases). V lost 0 bases to trimming and J lost 3 bases, with 8 bases between them. Germline CDR1 WNHNN, CDR2 SYGVQD (reference sequence). The CDR3 contains 14 residues. For the CDR3, the DNA is TGCGCCAGCAGTGAGTCGGAGGGGCACTATGGCTACACCTTC. The encoded protein is CASSESEGHYGYTF.

The V and J genes are TRBV6-1 and TRBJ1-2; perhaps TRBD1 as D (6 bases). The CDR3 runs 13 residues. The ends were cut back, 6 bases at V and 4 bases at J, with 12 bases in the middle. The V gene's germline CDR1 is MNHNS and CDR2 SASEGT. Here the CDR3 reads CASRQQGAYGYTF. The CDR3 nucleotides are TGTGCCAGCAGACAACAGGGCGCCTATGGCTACACCTTC.

This chain uses TRBV29-1 with TRBJ1-4, with 8 bases fitting TRBD1. This CDR3 has 15 amino acids. After removal of 0 bases from V and 11 bases from J, the junction contained 11 bases not matched to a gene. Looked up from germline, CDR1 is SQVTM and CDR2 is ANQGSEA. DNA of the CDR3: TGCAGCGTTGAAGATCTTTCGGCAGGGGGCGTGAAACTGTTTTTT. Amino acid sequence: CSVEDLSAGGVKLFF.

J is TRBJ1-1 and V is TRBV18; 7 nucleotides match TRBD1. Looked up from germline, CDR1 is KGHSH and CDR2 is LQKENI. CDR3 length equals 14 residues. V was pared by 5 bases and J by 0 bases, with 3 bases of the junction left unmatched. The DNA of the CDR3 is TGTGCCAGCTCAGAGGGACAGATGAACACTGAAGCTTTCTTT. Translating it yields CASSEGQMNTEAFF.

The rearrangement uses TRBV30 and TRBJ1-2; D remains unclear. Looked up from germline, CDR1 is GTSNPN and CDR2 is SVGIG (reference sequence). This CDR3 region has 12 residues. Trimming took off 0 bases at V and 9 bases at J, with 11 bases between the two ends. CDR3 loop: CAWSVEGPSYTF. The DNA of the CDR3 is TGTGCCTGGAGTGTCGAGGGCCCGAGCTACACCTTC.

The chain recombines TRBV19 with TRBJ2-2; 8 nucleotides align to TRBD1. This CDR3 contains 17 residues. Trimming took 5 bases from V and 1 from J; bases not matched to a gene: 9. Germline CDR1 and CDR2: LNHDA and SQIVND (reference sequence). The CDR3 protein is CASSPRTGPKNTGELFF. CDR3 nucleotide sequence: TGTGCCAGTAGTCCCCGGACAGGGCCAAAGAACACCGGGGAGCTGTTTTTT. Full variable domain (remainder filled in from reference TRBV19 and TRBJ2-2): DGGITQSPKYLFRKEGQNVTLSCEQNLNHDAMYWYRQDPGQGLRLIYYSQIVNDFQKGDIAEGYSVSREKKESFPLTVTSAQKNPTAFYLCASSPRTGPKNTGELFFGEGSRLTVL.

The chain uses TRBV30 and TRBJ2-6; D remains ambiguous. Trimming took off 0 bases at V and 6 bases at J, with 3 bases between the two ends. Germline V gene sequence: CDR1 GTSNPN, CDR2 SVGIG (reference sequence). The CDR3 spans 12 residues. The CDR3 DNA follows: TGTGCCTGGAGTGTTCTGGCCAACGTCCTGACTTTC. This encodes CAWSVLANVLTF.

The chain employs TRBV5-1 and TRBJ2-1, with TRBD2 as a possible D gene (6 bases). Trimming left V 0 bases short and J 7 bases short, with 11 bases between. The germline V gene has CDR1 SGHRS and CDR2 YFSETQ. The CDR3 covers 14 residues. CDR3 in amino acids: CASSLEFGGNEQFF. The CDR3 DNA reads TGCGCCAGCAGCTTGGAATTCGGGGGTAATGAGCAGTTCTTC.

Regarding this clone: At one end, the junction sequence differs from germline, possibly due to a read error. This rearrangement joins TRBV4-3 to TRBJ2-5; no reliable D call. The CDR3 spans 13 residues. Germline V lookup: CDR1 LGHNA, CDR2 YSLEER. In DNA, the CDR3 is TGCGCCAGCAGCCAAGATTTTCAAGAGAACCAGTACTTC. Protein: CASSQDFQENQYF.

V is TRBV5-6 and J is TRBJ2-1, with a weak D call TRBD2 (7 bases). The CDR3 totals 16 residues. Trimming took 0 bases from V and 6 from J, leaving 16 bases between them. The germline V gene encodes CDR1 SGHDT and CDR2 YYEEEE. As DNA, the CDR3 is TGTGCCAGCAGCTTGGCCGTCGGGGGGCTTCGCAATGAGCAGTTCTTC. Amino acid sequence: CASSLAVGGLRNEQFF.

This chain connects TRBV7-2 to TRBJ2-7, with 10 bases lining up with TRBD2. Trimming at V came to 2 bases and at J to 7 bases, leaving 8 bases not matched to a gene. The germline V gene encodes CDR1 SGHTA and CDR2 FQGNSA. This CDR3 has 15 amino acids. CDR3 bases: TGTGCCAGCAGCTTATGGGCTAGCGGGAGAATAGAGCAGTACTTC. It yields the protein CASSLWASGRIEQYF.

The rearrangement uses TRBV5-4 and TRBJ1-4, with D possibly matching TRBD1 (6 bases). The V end lost 0 bases, the J end lost 5 bases, and 14 bases lay between the germline ends. The CDR3 has 16 amino acids. CDR1 and CDR2 (germline): SGHNT, YYREEE (reference sequence). CDR3 region: CASSLGRGASNEKLFF. In DNA, the CDR3 is TGTGCCAGCAGCTTGGGCAGGGGAGCTTCGAATGAAAAACTGTTTTTT.

J is TRBJ2-7 and V is TRBV19; 8 nucleotides align to TRBD2. The CDR3 contains 15 residues. The germline gives CDR1 LNHDA, CDR2 SQIVND (reference sequence). J was trimmed by 2 bases and V by 6 bases; bases with no gene match: 9. In DNA, the CDR3 is TGTGCCAGTAGATCGGGACTAGGGAGGACCTACGAGCAGTACTTC. This codes for CASRSGLGRTYEQYF.

V and J are TRBV6-5 and TRBJ2-7; TRBD1 agrees at 10 bases. There are 12 residues in the CDR3. The germline CDR1 and CDR2 sequences are MNHEY and SVGAGI. V shed 10 bases, J shed 3 bases, and the junction held 3 bases outside the gene matches. This CDR3 is CATGDRGYEQYF. The CDR3, as DNA: TGTGCCACCGGGGACAGGGGCTACGAGCAGTACTTC.

The rearrangement uses TRBV5-3 and TRBJ1-2, with 10 nucleotides matching TRBD1. TRBV5-3 is classed as an ORF, of uncertain function. CDR3 length equals 15 residues. V lost 3 bases, J lost 6 bases, and 8 bases stayed unmatched. The CDR3 is CARSSGGTGDNGYTF. CDR3 nucleotides: TGTGCCAGAAGCTCCGGAGGGACAGGGGACAATGGCTACACCTTC.

The chain couples TRBV15 to TRBJ2-1; a weak D match, TRBD2 (6 bases). Deletions cut 5 bases from V and 5 bases from J, with 16 bases between. Germline-derived CDR1 and CDR2 are LNHNV and YYDKDF (reference sequence). The CDR3 consists of 15 residues. This chain's CDR3 is CATSPKGSGNNEQFF. The DNA for the CDR3 is TGTGCCACCAGCCCAAAGGGTAGCGGTAACAATGAGCAGTTCTTC.

V and J are TRBV7-9 and TRBJ1-4; 7 bases map to TRBD1. The CDR3 contains 14 residues. The germline gives CDR1 SEHNR, CDR2 FQNEAQ (reference sequence). J was trimmed by 6 bases and V by 5 bases; bases with no gene match: 6. CDR3 in amino acids: CASSRDSSYEKLFF. CDR3 nucleotide sequence: TGTGCCAGCAGCCGGGACAGTTCGTATGAAAAACTGTTTTTT. The full variable domain, with the rest looked up from reference TRBV7-9 and TRBJ1-4, is DTGVSQNPRHKITKRGQNVTFRCDPISEHNRLYWYRQTLGQGPEFLTYFQNEAQLEKSRLLSDRFSAERPKGSFSTLEIQRTEQGDSAMYLCASSRDSSYEKLFFGSGTQLSVL.

The chain recombines TRBV11-2 with TRBJ1-2; D gene unclear. V lost 5 bases and J lost 2, with 18 bases in between. This CDR3 is built from 16 residues. CDR1 is SGHAT, CDR2 FQNNGV, per germline. This CDR3 reads CASSPLSNGANYGYTF. DNA for the CDR3: TGTGCCAGCAGCCCCCTGAGCAATGGTGCCAACTATGGCTACACCTTC.

The genes are TRBV19 and TRBJ1-4; no definite D call. Germline assignment: CDR1 LNHDA and CDR2 SQIVND (reference sequence). V dropped 5 bases and J dropped 4 bases, with 11 bases sitting between them. CDR3 size: 14 residues. The CDR3 spells CASSYGLSNEKLFF. Here the CDR3 DNA reads TGTGCCAGTAGTTACGGACTTAGTAATGAAAAACTGTTTTTT.

The J gene is TRBJ1-2, the V gene TRBV10-3, with 8 bases aligning to TRBD1. Trimming at V came to 3 bases and at J to 4 bases, leaving 4 bases not matched to a gene. This CDR3 comprises 14 residues. Germline values: CDR1 ENHRY, CDR2 SYGVKD. The CDR3 DNA follows: TGTGCCATCAGTGACAGGGGGCCTGGCTATGGCTACACCTTC. Residues: CAISDRGPGYGYTF.

This chain uses TRBV6-6 with TRBJ2-1; 10 positions match TRBD2. The germline gives CDR1 MNHNY, CDR2 SVGAGI (reference sequence). The CDR3 spans 14 residues. V was clipped by 7 bases and J by 4 bases; unmatched bases: 4. The CDR3 spells CASNSGRFYNEQFF. CDR3 DNA: TGTGCCAGCAATAGCGGGAGGTTTTACAATGAGCAGTTCTTC.

This chain joins TRBV28 and TRBJ1-5, with 7 bases matching TRBD1. The V gene end was trimmed by 4 bases and the J gene end by 7 bases; junction bases not matched to a gene: 7. Germline CDR1 and CDR2: MDHEN and SYDVKM. The CDR3 totals 14 residues. The CDR3 loop reads CASSYQGDLQPQHF. The CDR3 DNA reads TGTGCCAGCAGTTACCAGGGGGATCTCCAGCCCCAGCATTTT.

This chain joins TRBV27 and TRBJ2-7; TRBD2 matches 7 bases. The ends lost 2 bases at V and 2 bases at J; junction bases unmatched: 9. Germline V gene data show CDR1 as MNHEY and CDR2 as SMNVEV (reference sequence). The CDR3 sequence is 16 residues long. The CDR3 coding sequence is TGTGCCAGCAGTTTAGGACCCAGCGGGGATCCCTACGAGCAGTACTTC. This encodes CASSLGPSGDPYEQYF.

The chain employs TRBV15 and TRBJ2-1, with 9 bases matching TRBD1. CDR3 size: 17 residues. J was trimmed by 7 bases and V by 0 bases; bases with no gene match: 10. Germline values: CDR1 LNHNV, CDR2 YYDKDF (reference sequence). The CDR3 region has the DNA TGTGCCACCAGCAGAGATCTCCCGGGACAGGGAGAGAATGAGCAGTTCTTC. Protein sequence: CATSRDLPGQGENEQFF.

The chain couples TRBV25-1 to TRBJ2-7; the match to TRBD2 covers 8 bases. CDR3 length equals 14 residues. The V gene end was trimmed by 2 bases and the J gene end by 2 bases; junction bases not matched to a gene: 2. Germline V gives CDR1 MGHDK, CDR2 SYGVNS. The CDR3: CASSEPGGAYEQYF. The CDR3 nucleotides read TGTGCCAGCAGTGAACCCGGGGGGGCCTACGAGCAGTACTTC.

Note on this clone: An end of the junction differs from the germline gene, which may be a read error. This chain joins TRBV14 and TRBJ1-4; D not certain. The germline CDR1 and CDR2 sequences are SGHDN and FVKESK. This CDR3 comprises 14 residues. The CDR3 is CASSQGSFNGKLFF. Written as DNA, the CDR3 is TGTGCCAGCAGCCAAGGCAGTTTTAATGGAAAACTGTTTTTT.

The rearrangement joins TRBV28 to TRBJ1-2, with 8 positions matching TRBD1. Germline CDR1 and CDR2: MDHEN and SYDVKM. The CDR3 extends over 14 amino acids. J was trimmed by 2 bases and V by 2 bases; bases with no gene match: 1. In DNA, the CDR3 is TGTGCCAGCAGTTTAGGACAGGGCAACTATGGCTACACCTTC. Its protein product is CASSLGQGNYGYTF.

The chain joins TRBV9 to TRBJ2-3; 7 bases map to TRBD1. V dropped 1 base and J dropped 5; count of bases not matched to a gene: 4. Germline CDR1 is SGDLS and CDR2 is YYNGEE. CDR3 length: 14 residues. CDR3 coding DNA: TGTGCCAGCAGCGTAAAGGGGGCAAAAGATACGCAGTATTTT. Translated: CASSVKGAKDTQYF.

The chain uses TRBV5-8 and TRBJ2-3, with 7 bases aligning to TRBD1. V shed 3 bases, J shed 1 base, and the junction held 2 bases outside the gene matches. The CDR3 has 14 amino acids. Per germline, CDR1 SGHTS and CDR2 YDEGEE. The CDR3 loop is CASSSTGRTDTQYF. CDR3 in DNA: TGTGCCAGCAGCTCGACAGGGCGCACAGATACGCAGTATTTT.

The chain links TRBV9 to TRBJ1-5, with TRBD1 matching over 8 bases. In germline, CDR1 is SGDLS, CDR2 YYNGEE. The CDR3 is 15 residues long. V dropped 3 bases and J dropped 7; count of bases not matched to a gene: 9. The CDR3 bases are TGTGCCAGCAGCGCTCAGGACAGGGCCGGACAGCCCCAGCATTTT. This sequence encodes CASSAQDRAGQPQHF. Drawing the rest from reference TRBV9 and TRBJ1-5, the complete variable domain is DSGVTQTPKHLITATGQRVTLRCSPRSGDLSVYWYQQSLDQGLQFLIQYYNGEERAKGNILERFSAQQFPDLHSELNLSSLELGDSALYFCASSAQDRAGQPQHFGDGTRLSIL.